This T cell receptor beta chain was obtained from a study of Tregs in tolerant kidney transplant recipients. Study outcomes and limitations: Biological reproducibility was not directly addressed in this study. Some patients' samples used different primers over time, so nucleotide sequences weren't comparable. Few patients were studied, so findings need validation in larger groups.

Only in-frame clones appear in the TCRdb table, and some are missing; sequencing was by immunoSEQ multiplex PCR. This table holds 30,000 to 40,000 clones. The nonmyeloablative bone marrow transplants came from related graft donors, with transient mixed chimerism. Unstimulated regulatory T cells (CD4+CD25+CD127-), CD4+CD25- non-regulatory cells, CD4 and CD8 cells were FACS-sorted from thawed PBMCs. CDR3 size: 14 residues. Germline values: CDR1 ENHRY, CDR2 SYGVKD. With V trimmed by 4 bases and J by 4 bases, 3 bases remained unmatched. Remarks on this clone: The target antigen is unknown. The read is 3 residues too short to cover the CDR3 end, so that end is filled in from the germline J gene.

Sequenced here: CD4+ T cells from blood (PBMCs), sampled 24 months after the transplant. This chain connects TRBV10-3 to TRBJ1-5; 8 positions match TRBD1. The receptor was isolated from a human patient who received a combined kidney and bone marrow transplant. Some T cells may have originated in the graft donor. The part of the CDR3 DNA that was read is TGTGCCATCAGTGTCCGACAGGGGAATCAGCCC. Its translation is CAISVRQGNQP. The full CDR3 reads CAISVRQGNQPQHF.